This T cell receptor (beta chain) emerged from a study of OX40 agonist ivuxolimab in advanced cancers. CDR1 and CDR2 from the germline V gene are MDHEN and SYDVKM. This CDR3 contains 14 residues. V gave up 5 bases and J gave up 3 bases; unmatched junction bases: 6. Sequencing was performed with immunoSEQ multiplex PCR; in TCRdb, only in-frame clones are kept and a portion is missing. The sample yields tens of thousands of clones, 80% to 95% seen once. The chain is built from TRBV28 and TRBJ1-2; 7 nucleotides match TRBD1. Material: CD4+ or CD8+ T cells sorted from blood, obtained in a trial of the OX40 agonist ivuxolimab. This receptor was obtained from an adult with an advanced solid tumor such as melanoma, head and neck, liver or kidney cancer. The CDR3 spells CASSDRVGDYGYTF. The CDR3 bases are TGTGCCAGCAGTGACAGGGTGGGGGACTATGGCTACACCTTC.